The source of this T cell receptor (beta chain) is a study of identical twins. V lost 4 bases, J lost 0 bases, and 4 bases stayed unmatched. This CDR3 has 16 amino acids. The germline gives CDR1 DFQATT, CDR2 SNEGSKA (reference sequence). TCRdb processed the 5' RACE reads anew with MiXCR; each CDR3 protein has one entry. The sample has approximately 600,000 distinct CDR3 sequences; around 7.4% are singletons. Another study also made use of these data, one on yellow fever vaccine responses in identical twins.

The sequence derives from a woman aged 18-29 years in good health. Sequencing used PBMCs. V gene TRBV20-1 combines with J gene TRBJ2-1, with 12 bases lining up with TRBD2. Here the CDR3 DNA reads TGCAGTGCTACCCGGACTAGCGGGGACTCCTACAATGAGCAGTTCTTC. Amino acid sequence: CSATRTSGDSYNEQFF.